This TCR beta chain was identified during a study of T cell changes during pregnancy in multiple sclerosis. After removal of 10 bases from V and 2 bases from J, the junction contained 6 bases not matched to a gene. CDR3 length: 13 residues. Germline V gene data show CDR1 as ENHRY and CDR2 as SYGVKD. The table came from immunoSEQ multiplex PCR; TCRdb's copy has only in-frame clones and leaves some out. This table has about 44,000 clones, just under 95% appearing once. This sequence joins TRBV10-3 and TRBJ2-7; TRBD1 matches at 9 bases. This sequence was found in a female donor with multiple sclerosis, enrolled in a pregnancy study. Sequences were derived from CD4+ T cells from peripheral blood mononuclear cells, sampled in the first trimester of pregnancy. Here the CDR3 DNA reads TGTGCCACCCACCGGACAGGGGCCTACGAGCAGTACTTC. Its protein product is CATHRTGAYEQYF.